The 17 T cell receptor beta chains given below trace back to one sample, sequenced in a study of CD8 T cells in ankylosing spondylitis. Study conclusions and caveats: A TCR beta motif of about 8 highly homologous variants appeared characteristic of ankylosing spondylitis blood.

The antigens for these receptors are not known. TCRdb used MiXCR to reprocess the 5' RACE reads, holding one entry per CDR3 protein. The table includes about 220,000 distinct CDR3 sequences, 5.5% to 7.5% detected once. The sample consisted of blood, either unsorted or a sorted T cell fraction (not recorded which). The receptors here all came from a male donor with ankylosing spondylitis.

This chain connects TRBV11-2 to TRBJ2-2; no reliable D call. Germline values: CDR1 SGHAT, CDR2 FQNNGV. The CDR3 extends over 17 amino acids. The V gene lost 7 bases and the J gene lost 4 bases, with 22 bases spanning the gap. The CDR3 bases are TGTGCCAGCACCCTCTGGGCCGTCGGAAGGTCCACCGGGGAGCTGTTTTTT. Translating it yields CASTLWAVGRSTGELFF. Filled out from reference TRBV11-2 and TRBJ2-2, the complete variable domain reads EAGVAQSPRYKIIEKRQSVAFWCNPISGHATLYWYQQILGQGPKLLIQFQNNGVVDDSQLPKDRFSAERLKGVDSTLKIQPAKLEDSAVYLCASTLWAVGRSTGELFFGEGSRLTVL.

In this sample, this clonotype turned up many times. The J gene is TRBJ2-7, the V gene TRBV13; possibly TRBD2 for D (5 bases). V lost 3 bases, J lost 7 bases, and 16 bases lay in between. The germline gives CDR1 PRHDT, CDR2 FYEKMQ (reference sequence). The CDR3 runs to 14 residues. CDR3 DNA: TGTGCCAGCAGCTTTGTGTTGACTCGCGGGGAGCAGTACTTC. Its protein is CASSFVLTRGEQYF.

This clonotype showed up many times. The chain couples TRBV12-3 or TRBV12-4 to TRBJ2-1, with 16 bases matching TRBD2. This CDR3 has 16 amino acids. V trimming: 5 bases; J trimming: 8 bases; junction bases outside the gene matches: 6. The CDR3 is CASSPQGLAGGYEQFF. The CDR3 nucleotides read TGTGCCAGCAGTCCACAGGGACTAGCGGGAGGGTATGAGCAGTTCTTC.

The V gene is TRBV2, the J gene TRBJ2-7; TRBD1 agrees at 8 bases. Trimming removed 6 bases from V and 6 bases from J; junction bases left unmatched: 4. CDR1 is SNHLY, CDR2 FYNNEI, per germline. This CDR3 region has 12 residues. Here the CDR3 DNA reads TGTGCCAGCAGGGACAGGGTTCGCGAGCAGTACTTC. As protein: CASRDRVREQYF.

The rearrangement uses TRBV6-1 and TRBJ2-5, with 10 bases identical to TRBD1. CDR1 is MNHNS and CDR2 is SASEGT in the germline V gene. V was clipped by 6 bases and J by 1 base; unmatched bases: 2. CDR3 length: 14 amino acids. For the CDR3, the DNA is TGTGCCAGCAGACGGACAGGGGGCCAAGAGACCCAGTACTTC. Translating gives CASRRTGGQETQYF.

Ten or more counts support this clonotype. CDR3: CSVSGSISYEQYF. CDR3 nucleotides: TGCAGCGTTAGCGGCTCGATCTCCTACGAGCAGTACTTC. V usage is TRBV29-1 and J usage is TRBJ2-7, with D tentatively TRBD2 (5 bases). Per the germline V gene, CDR1 is SQVTM and CDR2 is ANQGSEA. V was trimmed by 5 bases and J by 0 bases, leaving 11 bases between them. This CDR3 is 13 amino acids long.

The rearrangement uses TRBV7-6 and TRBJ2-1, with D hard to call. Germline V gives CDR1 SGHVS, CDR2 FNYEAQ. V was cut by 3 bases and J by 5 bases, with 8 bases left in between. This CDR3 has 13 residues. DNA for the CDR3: TGTGCCAGCAGCTTCACACCCGACAATGAGCAGTTCTTC. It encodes CASSFTPDNEQFF.

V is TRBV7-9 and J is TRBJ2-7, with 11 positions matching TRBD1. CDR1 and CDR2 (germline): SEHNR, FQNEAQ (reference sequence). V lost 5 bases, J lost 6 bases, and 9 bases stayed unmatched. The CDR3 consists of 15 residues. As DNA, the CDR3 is TGTGCCAGCAGCCCGGAGCGGACAGGGGGCCGCGAGCAGTACTTC. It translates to CASSPERTGGREQYF.

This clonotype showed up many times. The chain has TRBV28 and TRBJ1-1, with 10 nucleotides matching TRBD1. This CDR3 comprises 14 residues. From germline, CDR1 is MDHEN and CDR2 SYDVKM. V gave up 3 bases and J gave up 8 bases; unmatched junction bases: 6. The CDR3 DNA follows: TGTGCCAGCAGTTTCTACGGGACAGGGGAAGAAGCTTTCTTT. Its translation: CASSFYGTGEEAFF. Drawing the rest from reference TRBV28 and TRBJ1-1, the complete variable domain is DVKVTQSSRYLVKRTGEKVFLECVQDMDHENMFWYRQDPGLGLRLIYFSYDVKMKEKGDIPEGYSVSREKKERFSLILESASTNQTSMYLCASSFYGTGEEAFFGQGTRLTVV.

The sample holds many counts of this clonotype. Here the CDR3 reads CASSIPPGQRETQYF. DNA of the CDR3: TGTGCCAGCAGCATTCCTCCGGGACAGAGGGAGACCCAGTACTTC. V gene TRBV7-2 combines with J gene TRBJ2-5; 7 bases align to TRBD1. CDR3 length: 15 residues. The germline V gene encodes CDR1 SGHTA and CDR2 FQGNSA. With V trimmed by 5 bases and J by 5 bases, 11 bases remained unmatched. Full variable domain (rest looked up from reference TRBV7-2 and TRBJ2-5): GAGVSQSPSNKVTEKGKDVELRCDPISGHTALYWYRQSLGQGLEFLIYFQGNSAPDKSGLPSDRFSAERTGGSVSTLTIQRTQQEDSAVYLCASSIPPGQRETQYFGPGTRLLVL.

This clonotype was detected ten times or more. This CDR3 is CASSVVGREAFF. For the CDR3, the DNA is TGTGCCAGCAGCGTAGTGGGCAGAGAAGCTTTCTTT. The chain couples TRBV9 to TRBJ1-1; D not certain. The CDR3 extends over 12 amino acids. The V and J ends lost 0 bases and 8 bases respectively, with 8 bases between them. Germline lookup yields CDR1 SGDLS and CDR2 YYNGEE. Full variable domain (remainder filled in from reference TRBV9 and TRBJ1-1): DSGVTQTPKHLITATGQRVTLRCSPRSGDLSVYWYQQSLDQGLQFLIQYYNGEERAKGNILERFSAQQFPDLHSELNLSSLELGDSALYFCASSVVGREAFFGQGTRLTVV.

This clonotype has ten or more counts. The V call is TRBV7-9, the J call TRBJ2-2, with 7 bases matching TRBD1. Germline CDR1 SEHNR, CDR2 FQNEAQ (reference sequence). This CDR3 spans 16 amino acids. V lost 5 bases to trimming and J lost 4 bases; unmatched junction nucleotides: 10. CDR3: CASSTRQGETTGELFF. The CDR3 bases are TGTGCCAGCAGCACCCGACAGGGAGAAACCACCGGGGAGCTGTTTTTT.

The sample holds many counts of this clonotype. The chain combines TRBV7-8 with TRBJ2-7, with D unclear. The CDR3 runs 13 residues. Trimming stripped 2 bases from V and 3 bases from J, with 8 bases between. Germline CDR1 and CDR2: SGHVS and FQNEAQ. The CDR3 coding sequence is TGTGCCAGCAGCTTACGACAAATCTACGAGCAGTACTTC. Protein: CASSLRQIYEQYF.

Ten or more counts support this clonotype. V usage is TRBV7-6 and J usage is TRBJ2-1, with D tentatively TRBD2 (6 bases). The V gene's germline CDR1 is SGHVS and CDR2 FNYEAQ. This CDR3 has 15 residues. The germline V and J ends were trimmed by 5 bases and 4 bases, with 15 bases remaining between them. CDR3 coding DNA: TGTGCCAGCAGCCCCATGGCGGGGCCTTACAATGAGCAGTTCTTC. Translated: CASSPMAGPYNEQFF.

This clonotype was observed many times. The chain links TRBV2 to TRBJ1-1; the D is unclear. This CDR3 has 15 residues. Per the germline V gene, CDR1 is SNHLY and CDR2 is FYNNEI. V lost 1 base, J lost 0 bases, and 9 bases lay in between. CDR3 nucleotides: TGTGCCAGCAGTGAAGTCCTCTATATGAACACTGAAGCTTTCTTT. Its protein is CASSEVLYMNTEAFF.

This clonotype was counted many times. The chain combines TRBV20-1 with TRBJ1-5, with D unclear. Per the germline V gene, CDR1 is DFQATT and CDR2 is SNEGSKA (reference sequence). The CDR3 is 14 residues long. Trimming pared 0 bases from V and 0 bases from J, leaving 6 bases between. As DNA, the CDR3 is TGCAGTGCTAGAGATGGATATAGCAATCAGCCCCAGCATTTT. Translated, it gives CSARDGYSNQPQHF.

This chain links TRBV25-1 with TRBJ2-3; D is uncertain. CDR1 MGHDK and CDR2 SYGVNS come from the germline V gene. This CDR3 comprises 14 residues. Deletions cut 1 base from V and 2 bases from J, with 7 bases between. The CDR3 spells CASSESINTDTQYF. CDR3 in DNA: TGTGCCAGCAGTGAATCTATCAACACAGATACGCAGTATTTT.